The 12 T cell receptor beta chains below come from one sample, sequenced in a study of blood T cells in healthy people across ages. For the second PCR, which ran for about 7 to 11 cycles, a sample-barcoded 5' primer and a J-beta primer mix were used. TCRdb re-called the 5' RACE reads through MiXCR, storing one row per CDR3 protein. In the table there are 450,000 to 650,000 distinct CDR3 sequences, 24% of which are singletons. This sample was shared with a second study, whose subject was T cells of mothers and their children.

Sequencing input: blood. The source of these receptors is a boy aged 5-17 years in good health.

This chain uses TRBV9 with TRBJ2-1, with D unclear. The length of the CDR3 is 15 residues. Per germline, CDR1 SGDLS and CDR2 YYNGEE. Between the trimmed V and J ends, which lost 1 base and 3 bases, there was a span of 11 bases. DNA of the CDR3: TGTGCCAGCAGCGTAAGTATGCAGAACTACAATGAGCAGTTCTTC. Translated, it gives CASSVSMQNYNEQFF.

The chain links TRBV7-9 to TRBJ2-5; the D gene is possibly TRBD2 (5 bases). The germline V gene has CDR1 SEHNR and CDR2 FQNEAQ (reference sequence). Between the trimmed V and J ends, which lost 2 bases and 1 base, there was a span of 23 bases. This CDR3 spans 19 amino acids. CDR3 nucleotide sequence: TGTGCCAGCAGCTTATTTATCCCGATCGGAGCGGAGGCCCAAGAGACCCAGTACTTC. Its protein is CASSLFIPIGAEAQETQYF.

Notes on this clonotype: A much larger clone differs from this one at a single base, so this may be a read error. This chain uses TRBV7-3 with TRBJ2-3, with 15 bases lining up with TRBD2. Germline CDR1 reads SGHTA; CDR2 reads FQGTGA. This CDR3 spans 16 amino acids. The DNA of the CDR3 is TGTGCCAGCAGCTCGGGACTAGCGGGAGGCACAGATACGCCGTATTTT. It is translated as CASSSGLAGGTDTPYF.

The chain joins TRBV7-8 to TRBJ2-5; the match to TRBD2 covers 8 bases. There are 15 residues in the CDR3. The V and J ends lost 3 bases and 3 bases, in that order; junction bases with no gene match: 6. Germline V gives CDR1 SGHVS, CDR2 FQNEAQ. CDR3 residues: CASSFSRGGKETQYF. Written as DNA, the CDR3 is TGTGCCAGCAGCTTTTCACGGGGGGGCAAAGAGACCCAGTACTTC.

V usage is TRBV20-1 and J usage is TRBJ2-1; D is uncertain. The CDR3 covers 12 residues. The V gene lost 3 bases and the J gene lost 6 bases, with 9 bases spanning the gap. The germline V gene has CDR1 DFQATT and CDR2 SNEGSKA (reference sequence). CDR3 coding DNA: TGCAGTGCTAGCGGCACCTCCAATGAGCAGTTCTTC. Protein: CSASGTSNEQFF.

This chain joins TRBV5-5 and TRBJ2-5; 10 bases match TRBD1. CDR1 SGHKS and CDR2 YYEKEE come from the germline V gene (reference sequence). The CDR3 is 15 amino acids. The ends lost 4 bases at V and 5 bases at J; junction bases unmatched: 8. CDR3 in amino acids: CASSDGTGARETQYF. The CDR3 region has the DNA TGTGCCAGCAGCGACGGGACAGGGGCGCGGGAGACCCAGTACTTC. Supplemented by reference TRBV5-5 and TRBJ2-5, the full variable domain reads DAGVTQSPTHLIKTRGQQVTLRCSPISGHKSVSWYQQVLGQGPQFIFQYYEKEERGRGNFPDRFSARQFPNYSSELNVNALLLGDSALYLCASSDGTGARETQYFGPGTRLLVL.

There are many counts of this clonotype. V usage is TRBV20-1 and J usage is TRBJ2-1, with D possibly being TRBD1 (5 bases). Germline V CDR1 and CDR2: DFQATT, SNEGSKA (reference sequence). CDR3 length: 14 residues. Trimming shortened V by 0 bases and J by 4 bases, and 10 bases separated the two germline ends. CDR3 loop: CSARDLQEYNEQFF. In nucleotides, the CDR3 is TGCAGTGCTAGAGATCTACAGGAATACAATGAGCAGTTCTTC.

This chain uses TRBV7-2 with TRBJ2-3; 11 bases are a match to TRBD2. This CDR3 is built from 16 residues. V trimming: 4 bases; J trimming: 2 bases; junction bases outside the gene matches: 5. The V gene's germline CDR1 is SGHTA and CDR2 FQGNSA. Here the CDR3 DNA reads TGTGCCAGCAGCTCCAAGGGACTAGCGGTCACAGATACGCAGTATTTT. Encoded protein: CASSSKGLAVTDTQYF.

This clonotype came up a few times. The rearrangement uses TRBV7-9 and TRBJ2-7, with D maybe TRBD1 (5 bases). Germline CDR1 is SEHNR and CDR2 is FQNEAQ (reference sequence). V was cut by 5 bases and J by 0 bases, with 14 bases left in between. The CDR3 loop spans 15 amino acids. CDR3 DNA: TGTGCCAGCAGCCGCACCTACAGGAGCTCCTACGAGCAGTACTTC. Translating it yields CASSRTYRSSYEQYF.

This CDR3 is CASTAAPRAQETQYF. Written as DNA, the CDR3 is TGTGCCAGCACTGCCGCCCCCAGGGCCCAAGAGACCCAGTACTTC. J is TRBJ2-5 and V is TRBV7-6, with a weak D call TRBD1 (5 bases). Between the trimmed V and J ends, which lost 7 bases and 1 base, there was a span of 16 bases. Germline V CDR1 and CDR2: SGHVS, FNYEAQ. CDR3 length: 15 residues.

The chain has TRBV7-9 and TRBJ2-5; 7 bases are a match to TRBD2. V lost 5 bases to trimming and J lost 2 bases; unmatched junction nucleotides: 5. This CDR3 is 14 amino acids long. CDR1 is SEHNR and CDR2 is FQNEAQ in the germline V gene (reference sequence). CDR3 sequence: CASSPGGNQETQYF. CDR3 nucleotide sequence: TGTGCCAGCAGCCCCGGGGGGAATCAAGAGACCCAGTACTTC.

The J gene is TRBJ2-5, the V gene TRBV3-1; a possible D gene is TRBD1 (5 bases). The J call may not be correct, given that the DNA end is closer to TRBJ2-7. This CDR3 comprises 18 residues. Per germline, CDR1 LGHDT and CDR2 YNNKEL (reference sequence). CDR3 region: CASSQDWGRSPGVYEQYF. The DNA for the CDR3 is TGTGCCAGCAGCCAAGATTGGGGCAGGTCCCCAGGAGTCTACGAGCAGTACTTC.